The 14 T cell receptor beta chains below all came from one sample that was sequenced in a study of CD8+ T cells in alopecia areata. Extracted RNA was reverse transcribed into cDNA, the sequencing template. Repertoires were generated with immunoSEQ multiplex PCR, while TCRdb's copy carries only in-frame clones and drops some. Altogether 140,000 to 150,000 clones are present, around 47% being singletons, with the ten largest covering around 6.8%. The sample comprised CD4+ T cells sorted from blood. Receptors were obtained from a human donor with alopecia areata.

The gene calls are TRBV30 and TRBJ1-1; D gene unclear. From germline, CDR1 is GTSNPN and CDR2 SVGIG (reference sequence). V was shortened by 3 bases and J by 3 bases, with 8 bases between the two germline ends. CDR3 size: 12 residues. CDR3 sequence reads: CAWSSRDTEAFF. The CDR3 DNA reads TGTGCCTGGAGCAGCCGGGACACTGAAGCTTTCTTT. The variable domain in full, completed from reference TRBV30 and TRBJ1-1, reads SQTIHQWPATLVQPVGSPLSLECTVEGTSNPNLYWYRQAAGRGLQLLFYSVGIGQISSEVPQNLSASRPQDRQFILSSKKLLLSDSGFYLCAWSSRDTEAFFGQGTRLTVV.

The V gene is TRBV9, the J gene TRBJ2-3; D not certain. V was shortened by 0 bases and J by 5 bases, with 4 bases between the two germline ends. Germline-derived CDR1 and CDR2 are SGDLS and YYNGEE. CDR3 length: 12 residues. CDR3 nucleotides: TGTGCCAGCAGCGTAGACAGAGATACGCAGTATTTT. Protein product: CASSVDRDTQYF.

There are a few counts of this clone. The chain has TRBV29-1 and TRBJ1-1; D is uncertain. The V and J ends lost 7 bases and 6 bases respectively, with 21 bases between them. This CDR3 is built from 14 residues. Looked up from germline, CDR1 is SQVTM and CDR2 is ANQGSEA. CDR3 region: CSARGGPGFSEAFF. The CDR3 nucleotides read TGCAGCGCCCGGGGAGGGCCAGGTTTCTCTGAAGCTTTCTTT. Combining the CDR3 with reference TRBV29-1 and TRBJ1-1 gives the whole variable domain SAVISQKPSRDICQRGTSLTIQCQVDSQVTMMFWYRQQPGQSLTLIATANQGSEATYESGFVIDKFPISRPNLTFSTLTVSNMSPEDSSIYLCSARGGPGFSEAFFGQGTRLTVV.

This sequence joins TRBV29-1 and TRBJ2-1; 7 nucleotides agree with TRBD2. CDR1 is SQVTM, CDR2 ANQGSEA, per germline. V dropped 5 bases and J dropped 1; count of bases not matched to a gene: 11. This CDR3 contains 16 residues. The CDR3 region is CSVLSSLAESYNEQFF. As DNA, the CDR3 is TGCAGCGTTCTCTCCTCCCTAGCGGAGTCCTACAATGAGCAGTTCTTC.

This clone was counted a few times. The chain couples TRBV7-9 to TRBJ2-7; 8 positions agree with TRBD1. V gave up 2 bases and J gave up 3 bases; unmatched junction bases: 3. Germline V gene data show CDR1 as SEHNR and CDR2 as FQNEAQ (reference sequence). This CDR3 contains 14 residues. CDR3 sequence: CASSLYGTGYEQYF. CDR3 nucleotide sequence: TGTGCCAGCAGCTTATACGGGACAGGCTACGAGCAGTACTTC.

This clone was seen more than once but under ten times. The gene calls are TRBV28 and TRBJ2-2, with D maybe TRBD2 (5 bases). V lost 6 bases and J 2 bases, leaving 16 bases between the germline ends. Per the germline V gene, CDR1 is MDHEN and CDR2 is SYDVKM. The CDR3 runs 16 residues. The chain's CDR3 is CASRGGSFDNTGELFF. DNA of the CDR3: TGTGCCAGCAGAGGAGGTAGTTTTGACAACACCGGGGAGCTGTTTTTT.

The rearrangement uses TRBV5-4 and TRBJ2-6, with D perhaps being TRBD1 or TRBD2 (5 bases each). V was clipped by 3 bases and J by 3 bases, with 19 bases between them. The CDR3 is 18 residues long. The germline V gene has CDR1 SGHNT and CDR2 YYREEE (reference sequence). CDR3 protein: CASSSKRDALFGANVLTF. The CDR3 nucleotides are TGTGCCAGCAGCTCCAAACGGGACGCCCTGTTTGGGGCCAACGTCCTGACTTTC.

The chain uses TRBV5-1 and TRBJ2-1, with 7 bases matching TRBD2. This CDR3 is built from 15 residues. J gave up 4 bases and V 7 bases, and 11 bases lay outside the gene matches. The germline CDR1 and CDR2 sequences are SGHRS and YFSETQ. This CDR3 is CASWFRAGAYNEQFF. CDR3 DNA sequence: TGCGCCAGCTGGTTCCGGGCGGGAGCGTACAATGAGCAGTTCTTC.

Points on this clone: Additional DNA sequences in this sample encode the identical CDR3. The chain couples TRBV30 to TRBJ2-1; D unclear. This CDR3 contains 13 residues. CDR1 and CDR2 (germline): GTSNPN, SVGIG (reference sequence). Trimming shortened V by 0 bases and J by 5 bases, and 8 bases separated the two germline ends. CDR3 region: CAWSVRRDNEQFF. Here the CDR3 DNA reads TGTGCCTGGAGTGTACGAAGGGACAATGAGCAGTTCTTC.

There are a few counts of this clone. The chain combines TRBV7-9 with TRBJ2-4, with 10 positions matching TRBD1. Unmatched junction bases numbered 2, after V lost 6 bases and J lost 6 bases. This CDR3 spans 13 amino acids. The germline CDR1 and CDR2 sequences are SEHNR and FQNEAQ (reference sequence). The CDR3 DNA sequence: TGTGCCAGCAGAGGGGACAGGGGAAACATTCAGTACTTC. It is translated as CASRGDRGNIQYF. Drawing the rest from reference TRBV7-9 and TRBJ2-4, the complete variable domain is DTGVSQNPRHKITKRGQNVTFRCDPISEHNRLYWYRQTLGQGPEFLTYFQNEAQLEKSRLLSDRFSAERPKGSFSTLEIQRTEQGDSAMYLCASRGDRGNIQYFGAGTRLSVL.

This clone was observed many times. The chain has TRBV7-2 and TRBJ2-7, with 11 nucleotides matching TRBD1. CDR3 size: 15 residues. Germline trimming cut 5 bases from V and 4 bases from J; bases unmatched to any gene: 7. Germline V gene data show CDR1 as SGHTA and CDR2 as FQGNSA. The DNA of the CDR3 is TGTGCCAGCAGCGTTACCGGGACAGGGGGATACGAGCAGTACTTC. It yields the protein CASSVTGTGGYEQYF. Based on the CDR3 plus reference TRBV7-2 and TRBJ2-7, the full variable domain is GAGVSQSPSNKVTEKGKDVELRCDPISGHTALYWYRQSLGQGLEFLIYFQGNSAPDKSGLPSDRFSAERTGGSVSTLTIQRTQQEDSAVYLCASSVTGTGGYEQYFGPGTRLTVT.

The genes are TRBV28 and TRBJ2-5, with TRBD1 matching over 7 bases. There are 15 residues in the CDR3. Germline V gene lookup returns CDR1 MDHEN and CDR2 SYDVKM. The V and J ends lost 4 bases and 5 bases, in that order; junction bases with no gene match: 10. The CDR3 is CASSSRQGWRETQYF. The CDR3 coding sequence is TGTGCCAGCAGTTCCCGACAGGGTTGGAGGGAGACCCAGTACTTC.

The chain is built from TRBV2 and TRBJ2-5; D not resolved. The CDR3 contains 11 residues. Germline-derived CDR1 and CDR2 are SNHLY and FYNNEI. V lost 6 bases and J 4 bases, leaving 6 bases between the germline ends. The CDR3 region is CASRLLETQYF. For the CDR3, the DNA is TGTGCCAGCAGATTACTAGAGACCCAGTACTTC.

V is TRBV4-1 and J is TRBJ2-2; D ambiguous. V lost 0 bases and J lost 6, with 17 bases in between. CDR1 and CDR2 from the germline V gene are MGHRA and YSYEKL. The CDR3 runs 17 residues. CDR3 region: CASSQEMPALLAGELFF. The CDR3 DNA reads as TGCGCCAGCAGCCAAGAAATGCCTGCGTTGTTGGCCGGGGAGCTGTTTTTT.